These T cell receptor beta chains were read from a single sample in a study of blood T cell repertoires in COVID-19. The table came from immunoSEQ multiplex PCR; TCRdb's copy has only in-frame clones and leaves some out. Among about 87,000 clones listed, roughly 76% were seen once. Specimen: peripheral blood. These receptor sequences come from a woman aged 45-60 years with acute or convalescent COVID-19. The CDR3 runs from the conserved cysteine through the conserved F or W. The D gene is left open where the match is weak. Clone size is given for some rows only: seen once, a few or many times, or a class if the clone is expanded.

v_gene: TRBV7-3; len: 13; abundance: -; j_gene: TRBJ1-3; d_gene: -; CDR3nt: TGTGCCAGCAGCGTTGACAGGGGAAACACCATATATTTT; CDR3aa: CASSVDRGNTIYF
v_gene: TRBV7-6; len: 13; abundance: -; j_gene: TRBJ2-5; d_gene: TRBD2; CDR3nt: TGTGCCAGCAGTCTTAGGGGAGGGGAGACCCAGTACTTC; CDR3aa: CASSLRGGETQYF
v_gene: TRBV5-1; len: 18; abundance: -; j_gene: TRBJ1-1; d_gene: TRBD1; CDR3nt: TGCGCCAGCAGCTTACAGGGGGCCAGGGGGCCAATGAACACTGAAGCTTTCTTT; CDR3aa: CASSLQGARGPMNTEAFF
v_gene: TRBV27; len: 17; abundance: -; j_gene: TRBJ2-3; d_gene: TRBD2; CDR3nt: TGTGCCAGCAGTTTAGGGTGGACTAGCGGGGGCACAGATACGCAGTATTTT; CDR3aa: CASSLGWTSGGTDTQYF
v_gene: TRBV7-9; len: 14; abundance: -; j_gene: TRBJ2-2; d_gene: -; CDR3nt: TGTGCCAGCAGCTTAGAGGGGATCACCGGGGAGCTGTTTTTT; CDR3aa: CASSLEGITGELFF
v_gene: TRBV7-2; len: 16; abundance: -; j_gene: TRBJ2-1; d_gene: TRBD2; CDR3nt: TGTGCCAGCAGCGCGATGACTAGCGGGGTGGTCAATGAGCAGTTCTTC; CDR3aa: CASSAMTSGVVNEQFF
v_gene: TRBV27; len: 13; abundance: -; j_gene: TRBJ1-2; d_gene: -; CDR3nt: TGTGCCAGCAGTTTACGGATAGGGGATGGCTACACCTTC; CDR3aa: CASSLRIGDGYTF
v_gene: TRBV13; len: 12; abundance: -; j_gene: TRBJ2-1; d_gene: -; CDR3nt: TGTGCCAGCAGCCGCACGGACAATGAGCAGTTCTTC; CDR3aa: CASSRTDNEQFF
v_gene: TRBV9; len: 11; abundance: -; j_gene: TRBJ1-2; d_gene: -; CDR3nt: TGTGCCAGCAGCGCGGGAGGTGGCTACACCTTC; CDR3aa: CASSAGGGYTF
v_gene: TRBV7-2; len: 14; abundance: -; j_gene: TRBJ1-1; d_gene: -; CDR3nt: TGTGCCAGCAGCAGGGGACTACTGAACACTGAAGCTTTCTTT; CDR3aa: CASSRGLLNTEAFF
v_gene: TRBV12-3/TRBV12-4; len: 13; abundance: -; j_gene: TRBJ1-2; d_gene: -; CDR3nt: TGTGCCAGCAGTTTATTCCGTAACTATGGCTACACCTTC; CDR3aa: CASSLFRNYGYTF
v_gene: TRBV6-5; len: 14; abundance: -; j_gene: TRBJ1-1; d_gene: -; CDR3nt: TGTGCCAGCAGTTACCAGGGGAAGAACACTGAAGCTTTCTTT; CDR3aa: CASSYQGKNTEAFF
v_gene: TRBV5-1; len: 15; abundance: few; j_gene: TRBJ2-1; d_gene: -; CDR3nt: TGCGCCAGCAGTCTGGACAGCCCCGTTTTGAATGAGCAGTTCTTC; CDR3aa: CASSLDSPVLNEQFF
v_gene: TRBV29-1; len: 13; abundance: -; j_gene: TRBJ1-1; d_gene: -; CDR3nt: TGCAGCGTTGGTCTGGGCCTGAACACTGAAGCTTTCTTT; CDR3aa: CSVGLGLNTEAFF
v_gene: TRBV5-4; len: 13; abundance: -; j_gene: TRBJ1-2; d_gene: -; CDR3nt: TGTGCCAGCAGCTTGGCCGACTCGCGAGGCTACACCTTC; CDR3aa: CASSLADSRGYTF
v_gene: TRBV7-2; len: 16; abundance: -; j_gene: TRBJ2-3; d_gene: -; CDR3nt: TGTGCCAGCAGCCCCCGGGGGAGTTTTTCGGCAGATACGCAGTATTTT; CDR3aa: CASSPRGSFSADTQYF
v_gene: TRBV7-8; len: 17; abundance: -; j_gene: TRBJ1-1; d_gene: -; CDR3nt: TGTGCCAGCAGCTTAGCCCCTCGCAGGCAGTTAAACACTGAAGCTTTCTTT; CDR3aa: CASSLAPRRQLNTEAFF
v_gene: TRBV10-3; len: 14; abundance: -; j_gene: TRBJ2-3; d_gene: -; CDR3nt: TGTGCCATCATGTTGGGGGGGCGATCTGATACGCAGTATTTT; CDR3aa: CAIMLGGRSDTQYF
v_gene: TRBV5-6; len: 17; abundance: many; j_gene: TRBJ2-3; d_gene: TRBD1; CDR3nt: TGTGCCAGCAGAGAAACCGGGACAGGGGGCCCCAGGGGTACGCAGTATTTT; CDR3aa: CASRETGTGGPRGTQYF
v_gene: TRBV7-9; len: 14; abundance: -; j_gene: TRBJ1-2; d_gene: -; CDR3nt: TGTGCCAGCAGCAGGGGAGACAGTATCTATGGCTACACCTTC; CDR3aa: CASSRGDSIYGYTF
v_gene: TRBV9; len: 15; abundance: -; j_gene: TRBJ2-1; d_gene: TRBD2; CDR3nt: TGTGCCAGCAGCGGGACTAGCGGGGGTTACAATGAGCAGTTCTTC; CDR3aa: CASSGTSGGYNEQFF
v_gene: TRBV6-5; len: 14; abundance: -; j_gene: TRBJ2-2; d_gene: -; CDR3nt: TGTGCCACCAAGGTTAGGGGTTACACCGGGGAGCTGTTTTTT; CDR3aa: CATKVRGYTGELFF
v_gene: TRBV3-1/TRBV3-2; len: 13; abundance: -; j_gene: TRBJ1-2; d_gene: -; CDR3nt: TGTGCCAGCAGCCAAGGAGGAATCATGGGCTACACCTTC; CDR3aa: CASSQGGIMGYTF
v_gene: TRBV11-2; len: 16; abundance: few; j_gene: TRBJ2-5; d_gene: TRBD1; CDR3nt: TGTGCCAGCAGCTTAGGGACAGGGGGATCGGGGGAGACCCAGTACTTC; CDR3aa: CASSLGTGGSGETQYF
v_gene: TRBV30; len: 12; abundance: -; j_gene: TRBJ2-3; d_gene: -; CDR3nt: TGTGCCTGGGGACCAGGCACAGATACGCAGTATTTT; CDR3aa: CAWGPGTDTQYF
v_gene: TRBV10-3; len: 14; abundance: -; j_gene: TRBJ1-1; d_gene: TRBD1; CDR3nt: TGTGCCATCAGGCCCGGACAGGGCCACACTGAAGCTTTCTTT; CDR3aa: CAIRPGQGHTEAFF
v_gene: TRBV2; len: 12; abundance: -; j_gene: TRBJ1-1; d_gene: TRBD1; CDR3nt: TGTGCCAGCAGAGATCGGACAGGGGAAGCTTTCTTT; CDR3aa: CASRDRTGEAFF
v_gene: TRBV10-3; len: 15; abundance: -; j_gene: TRBJ2-7; d_gene: TRBD1; CDR3nt: TGTGCCACCCTCAATACCGGGACAGGGATCTACGAGCAGTACTTC; CDR3aa: CATLNTGTGIYEQYF
v_gene: TRBV4-3; len: 13; abundance: -; j_gene: TRBJ1-1; d_gene: -; CDR3nt: TGCGCCAGCAGCCAAACAGGTAACACTGAAGCTTTCTTT; CDR3aa: CASSQTGNTEAFF
v_gene: TRBV30; len: 13; abundance: few; j_gene: TRBJ1-1; d_gene: TRBD1; CDR3nt: TGTGCCTGGGATAGACAGGGGAGAACTGAAGCTTTCTTT; CDR3aa: CAWDRQGRTEAFF
v_gene: TRBV3-1/TRBV3-2; len: 12; abundance: -; j_gene: TRBJ1-2; d_gene: -; CDR3nt: TGTGCCAGCAGCCAAGGGAGAAATGGCTACACCTTC; CDR3aa: CASSQGRNGYTF
v_gene: TRBV3-1/TRBV3-2; len: 11; abundance: -; j_gene: TRBJ2-7; d_gene: -; CDR3nt: TGTGCCAGCAGCCAAGAGCGGGAGCAGTACTTC; CDR3aa: CASSQEREQYF
v_gene: TRBV5-6; len: 15; abundance: -; j_gene: TRBJ2-5; d_gene: TRBD2; CDR3nt: TGTGCCAGCAGCTTGGCGGGGACTAGCGGGGAGACCCAGTACTTC; CDR3aa: CASSLAGTSGETQYF
v_gene: TRBV19; len: 14; abundance: -; j_gene: TRBJ1-5; d_gene: -; CDR3nt: TGTGCCAGTACCGATGGGCAGTTAGAACAGCCCCAGCATTTT; CDR3aa: CASTDGQLEQPQHF
v_gene: TRBV4-1; len: 13; abundance: -; j_gene: TRBJ2-3; d_gene: TRBD1; CDR3nt: TGCGCCAGCAGCAAACAGGGGACAGATACGCAGTATTTT; CDR3aa: CASSKQGTDTQYF
v_gene: TRBV6-2/TRBV6-3; len: 17; abundance: once; j_gene: TRBJ2-7; d_gene: -; CDR3nt: TGTGCCAGCAGTGCCCTCTGGCGAGGAGGGGTTAGCTACGAGCAGTACTTC; CDR3aa: CASSALWRGGVSYEQYF
v_gene: TRBV5-4; len: 12; abundance: -; j_gene: TRBJ1-2; d_gene: -; CDR3nt: TGTGCCAGCACCCGAACAGGGTATGGCTACACCTTC; CDR3aa: CASTRTGYGYTF
v_gene: TRBV5-1; len: 13; abundance: -; j_gene: TRBJ1-2; d_gene: TRBD1; CDR3nt: TGCGCCAGCAGATCGGACAGGGAAGGCGGCTACACCTTC; CDR3aa: CASRSDREGGYTF
v_gene: TRBV5-1; len: 15; abundance: few; j_gene: TRBJ2-3; d_gene: -; CDR3nt: TGCGCCAGCAGCTTAGCTTCAACTAGCACAGATACGCAGTATTTT; CDR3aa: CASSLASTSTDTQYF
v_gene: TRBV28; len: 12; abundance: -; j_gene: TRBJ1-5; d_gene: -; CDR3nt: TGTGCCAGCCGAACAGGGACTCAGCCCCAGCATTTT; CDR3aa: CASRTGTQPQHF
v_gene: TRBV3-1/TRBV3-2; len: 15; abundance: -; j_gene: TRBJ1-4; d_gene: TRBD1; CDR3nt: TGTGCCAGCAGTCATGACAGGGCGAGGGGTGAAAAACTGTTTTTT; CDR3aa: CASSHDRARGEKLFF
v_gene: TRBV30; len: 15; abundance: -; j_gene: TRBJ2-6; d_gene: -; CDR3nt: TGTGCCTGGAAATTTTCAGGGACTGGGGCCAACGTCCTGACTTTC; CDR3aa: CAWKFSGTGANVLTF
v_gene: TRBV2; len: 15; abundance: -; j_gene: TRBJ1-2; d_gene: -; CDR3nt: TGTGCCAGCACCCAAAATTCGCAGGGAAGGTATGGCTACACCTTC; CDR3aa: CASTQNSQGRYGYTF
v_gene: TRBV7-9; len: 13; abundance: -; j_gene: TRBJ1-4; d_gene: TRBD1; CDR3nt: TGTGCCAGCAGCTTAGACAGGGGGGAAAAACTGTTTTTT; CDR3aa: CASSLDRGEKLFF
v_gene: TRBV30; len: 11; abundance: -; j_gene: TRBJ1-1; d_gene: -; CDR3nt: TGTGCCGCCGAAGGGAGGACTGAAGCTTTCTTT; CDR3aa: CAAEGRTEAFF
v_gene: TRBV6-5; len: 13; abundance: -; j_gene: TRBJ2-1; d_gene: -; CDR3nt: TGTGCCAGCAAATCTGGACTCTACAATGAGCAGTTCTTC; CDR3aa: CASKSGLYNEQFF
v_gene: TRBV11-3; len: 14; abundance: few; j_gene: TRBJ2-1; d_gene: -; CDR3nt: TGTGCCAGCAGCCAAGGGCTCGCCGGGGATGAGCAGTTCTTC; CDR3aa: CASSQGLAGDEQFF